This TCR beta chain was captured by sequencing in a study of cytomegalovirus exposure and HLA in healthy donors (dated by TCRdb to about 2017). General notes on the study: In an earlier analysis of approximately 640 of the donors, about 270 Gb of sequence data and 90 million to 120 million unique TCR beta sequences from roughly 180 million T cells were reported. An early release that covered 640 HLA-typed donors contained 250 to 350 gigabases of sequencing data and around 85 million unique TCR sequences. The genetic ancestry cluster associated with self-reported Caucasian donors included approximately 85% of the roughly 380 genotyped donors. The aim of the study was to test whether cataloging public T cell receptors could identify signatures of past pathogen exposure. The T cell repertoires of several hundred subjects were profiled by immunosequencing and related to cytomegalovirus serostatus. In addition to the first cohort of roughly 700 subjects, a separate validation cohort of 130 or so different subjects was used. To predict cytomegalovirus infection status, the study combined high-throughput TCR immunosequencing, statistical association of individual TCRs with disease status, and machine learning. To study patterns of TCR occurrence, a later analysis re-analyzed previously published TCR beta repertoires from 666 donors and added high-resolution HLA genotyping. Rather than drawing on any new phenotypic data, the later analysis identified candidate immune exposures from TCR beta sequences and the way those sequences occurred across donors. An earlier analysis of around 580 of the donors used high-throughput TCR beta sequencing to judge whether each TCR beta V gene segment behaved as functional or pseudogenic. Donor age, sex, ethnicity and CMV serostatus were compiled alongside the repertoire data. A later genetic analysis took genome-wide SNP genotypes for about three fifths of the 666 donors and used that subset as a discovery cohort. All discovery cohort repertoires had been generated using a single sequencing platform. Class I and class II HLA loci were covered by the typing at four-digit resolution. Typing coverage differed by locus: A, B, C, DRB1 and DQB1 were typed in about 620-630 donors, DQA1 in around 500, DPA1 in 600 to 610, and DPB1 in around 490. Four to six DR-DQ haplotypes were handled as single units for association and clustering because linkage in the cohort was strong. Across around 400 genotyped donors of the cohort, an average of about 240,000 unique TCR beta nucleotide sequences per donor were sequenced, and roughly 17% of those sequences were non-productive. Summary of the overall study and its limitations: A further reported finding was that TCR beta sequences accurately predicted the HLA-A and HLA-B alleles for most subjects in the first cohort. The classifier was reported to diagnose cytomegalovirus status with high specificity and sensitivity in both the original cohort and the validation cohort. The presence/absence analyses assumed that sequencing depth was roughly uniform across donors, and that assumption may not be true. A few of the identified cytomegalovirus-associated TCR beta chains were confirmed in vitro to be specific for cytomegalovirus antigens. Compared with equally common non-associated chains, HLA-associated TCR beta chains in a later analysis were more clonally expanded and had lower generation probabilities. When HLA alleles, especially DR and DQ, strongly co-occurred, attributing TCR associations to individual alleles was difficult. HLA typing was unavailable for some donors at each locus, so association tests used only the typed subset. According to the authors, the approach could potentially be generalized to other disease states and immunological phenotypes. In a later analysis, most CMV-associated TCR beta chains were found to appear HLA-restricted, with HLA associations seemingly driven largely by CMV exposure. The cohort was sequenced for TCR beta chains only, and without alpha or paired-chain data the features that could be detected were limited. An earlier analysis of roughly 570 of the donors showed that most TCR beta V segments appeared in productive rearrangements either about 87% or about 30% of the time, which broadly matched IMGT annotations. For the cohort, immune exposure information was limited to CMV serostatus. In a later analysis, TCR association rates were found to vary across HLA loci, with the most associated TCRs seen for DRB1 alleles and the fewest for HLA-C alleles. A cluster of highly shared sequence variants was judged likely to be a technical artifact of the sequencing pipeline. In a later analysis, several top co-occurrence clusters were reported to appear linked to parvovirus B19, influenza, CMV and Epstein-Barr virus. Some IMGT-functional V segments, including TRBV6-2 and TRBV6-3, could not be distinguished by the 87-base-pair reads and were therefore excluded. Across donors, most TCR sequences were observed very rarely, whereas some public TCRs were present in many individuals. Correlated functional status among segregating V segments might be attributable to linkage disequilibrium, but an unknown experimental factor could not be ruled out. The study gave a list of about 170 TCR beta chains associated with cytomegalovirus. Because counts were too low, more than 15 rarely observed V segments, including chromosome 9 orphons, were left out of the earlier analysis of over 550 of the donors. V-gene and J-gene trimming of TCR beta chains was associated with a missense DCLRE1C variant in a later genetic analysis, and the association was replicated in an independent cohort. At a false discovery rate of 0.05, a later analysis linked 16,000 or so TCR beta sequences to specific HLA alleles. In a later genetic analysis, fewer N-insertions in productive TCRs were reported among donors in an Asian-associated ancestry cluster than the roughly 640-donor mean.

The cohort comprised several hundred healthy bone marrow donors. Cohort members were all nominally healthy when sampled, although unrecorded immune exposures were likely present. The donor was CMV seropositive and was included in the group of approximately 300 seropositive cohort members. A peripheral blood sample was collected from each donor, and TCR beta sequencing was performed on peripheral blood mononuclear cells. Genomic DNA extraction from the blood cell samples was performed with the Qiagen DNeasy Blood Extraction Kit. From cysteine to phenylalanine, the CDR3 is 14 amino acids long. CDR3 DNA only is kept here, 42 bases in frame from base 1. The germline V gene sets CDR1 to SGHVS and CDR2 to FNYEAQ. V lost 2 bases and J lost 3 bases; the stretch between them is 11 bases long. Points on this clone: Its antigen has not been determined. No qualities accompany the bases; no much larger clone lies one base away.

The library came from the immunoSEQ multiplex PCR assay. A mixture of 60 forward primers for TCR Vbeta segments and 13 reverse primers for TCR Jbeta segments was used in the multiplex PCR. A multiplex PCR assay on genomic DNA amplified the CDR3 region of rearranged TCR beta genes. The Illumina HiSeq System was used to sequence the amplified TCR beta libraries as 87-base-pair reads. The original pipeline was this. A later analysis counted tens of millions of unique TCR beta chains across the 666 repertoires, and 9 million to 14 million of these chains were shared by at least two donors. Raw reads were error-corrected and collapsed into unique sequences by a nearest-neighbor algorithm in which closely related sequences were merged to remove PCR and sequencing errors. To assign V, D and J gene segments, CDR3 sequences were aligned to IMGT reference sequences. Each retained sequence needed at least a six-nucleotide match to both a V gene segment and a J gene segment. Rearrangements were called productive when the CDR3 lacked stop codons and stayed in frame with V and J; all others were non-productive. Following IMGT convention, CDR3 was defined as the stretch from the second conserved V-encoded cysteine up to the conserved J-encoded phenylalanine. The earlier analysis of 587 of the donors excluded any sequence lacking an unambiguous match to a single V gene segment. In an earlier analysis of a few hundred of the donors, a V segment was called functional when productive rearrangements were above 56.7%, and segregating when the standard deviation between donors exceeded 5%. A statistical classification framework was developed to diagnose cytomegalovirus status using the catalog of TCR beta chain sequences. In a later analysis, TCR nucleotide sequences were compared against IMGT/GENE-DB human TR gene sequences so that V and J genes could be assigned. The TCRdist pipeline was used in a later analysis to assign CDR3 sequences and most-parsimonious VDJ recombination scenarios. In a later analysis, every TCR beta chain was defined by the combination of its CDR3 amino acid sequence and its V-gene family, and reads without a unique V-gene family were dropped. In a later analysis, around 650 highly shared, low-generation-probability nucleotide sequences were removed to address suspected cross-contamination and a sequencing artifact. In a later analysis, a clonal expansion index was calculated for each public chain from normalized within-repertoire ranks of inferred template counts. In a later analysis, generation probabilities were computed with a VDJ recombination model fitted to out-of-frame rearrangements, and the resulting probabilities were checked against IGoR. Hypergeometric tests were used in a later analysis to score TCR-TCR, TCR-HLA and TCR-CMV co-occurrence, with a repertoire-size bias correction applied to the TCR pairs. A later analysis estimated false discovery rates by permuting HLA or CMV assignments 20 times. A later analysis grouped co-occurring TCRs with DBSCAN, adding TCRdist sequence similarity when clustering within HLA-allele-positive subsets. Co-occurrence clustering excluded repertoires with fewer than 30,000 or more than 120,000 public chains, plus five with anomalous nucleotide sharing. TCRdb's version of the immuneACCESS table is confined to in-frame rearrangements and falls short of the full clone set. An unresolved V gene accounts for under half of the shortfall where checked; the remainder is of unknown origin. That table furnishes V, J and clone size, whereas the DNA furnished D and trimming. In this sample the table shows about 160,000 clones, 60% to 85% of which occur a single time. Of the sample, around 2% falls within the top ten clones.

Sequenced: PBMCs. This receptor chain uses TRBV7-6 and TRBJ2-7, with the D gene too uncertain to name. The clonotype comes from a man in his fifties or sixties in good health and CMV-seropositive. The CDR3 in this case is CASSLIAQNYEQYF. The bases are TGTGCCAGCAGCTTAATCGCACAGAACTACGAGCAGTACTTC.